This note documents a single T cell receptor (beta chain) sequence. The data were taken from a study of T cell changes during pregnancy in multiple sclerosis. Clones were read by immunoSEQ multiplex PCR, and TCRdb kept only the in-frame ones, dropping some. There are approximately 40,000 clones in the sample; more than 70% occur only once, and 0.45% to 0.6% lies in the top ten. The starting material was CD4+ T cells from peripheral blood mononuclear cells, obtained in the first trimester of pregnancy. The sequence came from a female donor with multiple sclerosis, enrolled in a pregnancy study.

The CDR3 DNA reads TGCGCCAGCAGTCATAAGACAGGGTCTGGAAACACCATATATTTT. Protein product: CASSHKTGSGNTIYF. J is TRBJ1-3 and V is TRBV23-1, with TRBD1 matching 7 bases. TRBV23-1 is annotated as an ORF whose role is uncertain. Trimming removed 3 bases from V and 1 base from J; junction bases left unmatched: 3. The CDR3 extends over 15 amino acids.